A single sample is the source of the 26 T cell receptor beta chains below, sequenced in a study of T cell responses to AZD1222 COVID-19 vaccine. Assay used: immunoSEQ multiplex PCR; TCRdb lists only in-frame clones, some missing. The table has some 130,000 clones, about 93% seen once. Sequencing used peripheral blood, obtained on day 0 of AZD1222 vaccination. The receptors here all came from an adult in good health.

The rearrangement joins TRBV7-8 to TRBJ2-2, with TRBD2 matching 13 bases. The CDR3 is made up of 16 amino acids. J lost 5 bases, V lost 4 bases, and 4 bases had no gene match. Germline V gives CDR1 SGHVS, CDR2 FQNEAQ. The CDR3 DNA sequence: TGTGCCAGCAGCTCTGGACTAGCGGGGGTGACCGGGGAGCTGTTTTTT. Encoded protein: CASSSGLAGVTGELFF. The variable domain in full, with the rest retrieved from reference TRBV7-8 and TRBJ2-2, is GAGVSQSPRYKVAKRGQDVALRCDPISGHVSLFWYQQALGQGPEFLTYFQNEAQLDKSGLPSDRFFAERPEGSVSTLKIQRTQQEDSAVYLCASSSGLAGVTGELFFGEGSRLTVL.

This chain uses TRBV12-3 or TRBV12-4 with TRBJ1-2; tentative D call: TRBD1 (6 bases). V lost 4 bases and J lost 2, with 8 bases in between. This CDR3 region has 13 residues. This CDR3 is CASSSGANYGYTF. The CDR3 coding sequence is TGTGCCAGCAGTTCAGGGGCGAACTATGGCTACACCTTC.

The chain joins TRBV11-2 to TRBJ1-1, with D possibly being TRBD1 (6 bases). CDR3 length equals 13 residues. In germline, CDR1 is SGHAT, CDR2 FQNNGV. Deletions cut 5 bases from V and 10 bases from J, with 17 bases between. For the CDR3, the DNA is TGTGCCAGCAGCCCACAGGGCCGATACCGAGCTTTCTTT. Amino acid sequence: CASSPQGRYRAFF.

V gene TRBV7-9 combines with J gene TRBJ1-2; maybe TRBD1 (6 bases). V lost 6 bases and J lost 8, with 22 bases in between. Germline V gene data show CDR1 as SEHNR and CDR2 as FQNEAQ (reference sequence). This CDR3 region has 15 residues. The CDR3 DNA sequence: TGTGCCAGCAGGTCCTCGGACAGACGGCTCAGAGGCTACACCTTC. Its protein is CASRSSDRRLRGYTF.

CDR3 DNA: TGTGCCAGCAGTTACGGCCAGGGCGACTATGGCTACACCTTC. Protein sequence: CASSYGQGDYGYTF. The V and J genes are TRBV6-5 and TRBJ1-2, with D perhaps matching TRBD1 (5 bases). V gave up 2 bases and J gave up 3 bases, with 10 bases separating them. The germline V gene has CDR1 MNHEY and CDR2 SVGAGI. The CDR3 consists of 14 residues.

J is TRBJ2-7 and V is TRBV12-3 or TRBV12-4; D possibly corresponds to TRBD1 (5 bases). The V end was cut by 2 bases, the J end by 4 bases, with 6 bases between. The CDR3 contains 12 residues. As DNA, the CDR3 is TGTGCCAGCAGTTTACAGGGTTACGAGCAGTACTTC. As protein: CASSLQGYEQYF.

The count of this clone is one. The J gene is TRBJ2-5, the V gene TRBV5-1; D call uncertain. Trimming shortened V by 5 bases and J by 5 bases, and 7 bases separated the two germline ends. Germline CDR1 is SGHRS and CDR2 is YFSETQ. This CDR3 has 11 amino acids. The chain's CDR3 is CASRLLETQYF. The CDR3, as DNA: TGCGCCAGCAGACTTCTGGAGACCCAGTACTTC. The full variable domain, rest sourced from reference TRBV5-1 and TRBJ2-5, is KAGVTQTPRYLIKTRGQQVTLSCSPISGHRSVSWYQQTPGQGLQFLFEYFSETQRNKGNFPGRFSGRQFSNSRSEMNVSTLELGDSALYLCASRLLETQYFGPGTRLLVL.

This chain uses TRBV28 with TRBJ1-4; D unresolved. CDR1 is MDHEN, CDR2 SYDVKM, per germline. CDR3 length equals 13 residues. Trimming took 3 bases from V and 7 from J, leaving 9 bases between them. DNA for the CDR3: TGTGCCAGCAGTTTTATTACGGCTGAAAAACTGTTTTTT. Its translation: CASSFITAEKLFF.

The chain has TRBV5-1 and TRBJ2-5; a weak D match, TRBD2 (6 bases). The CDR3 totals 15 residues. The germline V gene encodes CDR1 SGHRS and CDR2 YFSETQ. Trimming pared 4 bases from V and 3 bases from J, leaving 16 bases between. CDR3 protein: CASSVRDWREETQYF. The DNA for the CDR3 is TGCGCCAGCAGCGTCCGGGACTGGAGGGAAGAGACCCAGTACTTC.

The CDR3 spells CASSPGTGSNYGYTF. As DNA, the CDR3 is TGTGCCAGCTCACCAGGGACAGGGAGTAACTATGGCTACACCTTC. The chain employs TRBV18 and TRBJ1-2; 9 nucleotides match TRBD1. V lost 2 bases and J lost 1; bases outside the gene matches: 2. The CDR3 covers 15 residues. Germline V gene sequence: CDR1 KGHSH, CDR2 LQKENI.

The genes are TRBV30 and TRBJ1-1; a weak D match, TRBD1 (5 bases). V dropped 0 bases and J dropped 1 base, with 9 bases sitting between them. Germline-derived CDR1 and CDR2 are GTSNPN and SVGIG (reference sequence). The CDR3 contains 14 residues. The CDR3 protein is CAWSVRQPNTEAFF. CDR3 nucleotides: TGTGCCTGGAGTGTACGACAGCCGAACACTGAAGCTTTCTTT.

The genes are TRBV6-1 and TRBJ1-5; D is unclear. Trimming stripped 1 base from V and 0 bases from J, with 7 bases between. This CDR3 is 15 amino acids long. From germline, CDR1 is MNHNS and CDR2 SASEGT. CDR3 protein: CASSEEGFSNQPQHF. As DNA, the CDR3 is TGTGCCAGCAGTGAAGAGGGTTTTAGCAATCAGCCCCAGCATTTT.

The V call is TRBV5-8, the J call TRBJ1-1; D remains unclear. Germline V gene lookup returns CDR1 SGHTS and CDR2 YDEGEE. This CDR3 region has 11 residues. V shed 4 bases and J shed 11 bases, with 12 bases lying between them. The CDR3 loop is CASSPYSGAFF. The DNA for the CDR3 is TGTGCCAGCAGCCCCTATTCGGGGGCTTTCTTT.

DNA for the CDR3: TGCGCCAGCAGCTGGGGGCAGGGTGGGCCCGAAGCTTTCTTT. Amino acids: CASSWGQGGPEAFF. The chain employs TRBV5-1 and TRBJ1-1, with D perhaps matching TRBD1 (6 bases). The CDR3 is 14 residues long. V lost 3 bases and J 8 bases, leaving 17 bases between the germline ends. Germline V CDR1 and CDR2: SGHRS, YFSETQ.

The V gene is TRBV2, the J gene TRBJ1-5; 12 nucleotides agree with TRBD1. V gave up 6 bases and J gave up 2 bases; unmatched junction bases: 11. Germline CDR1 SNHLY, CDR2 FYNNEI. The CDR3 is 18 amino acids. In nucleotides, the CDR3 is TGTGCCAGCAGCTCCGGGACAGGGGGCTCTTTGGGCAATCAGCCCCAGCATTTT. Its translation: CASSSGTGGSLGNQPQHF.

V is TRBV5-1 and J is TRBJ1-2; no reliable D call. The CDR3 length is 12 residues. Germline V lookup: CDR1 SGHRS, CDR2 YFSETQ. Trimming stripped 1 base from V and 7 bases from J, with 8 bases between. The CDR3 here is CASSLKGGGYTF. The CDR3 nucleotides read TGCGCCAGCAGCTTGAAGGGAGGTGGCTACACCTTC.

The CDR3 coding sequence is TGTGCCAGCAGTGACCAGCCGAATCCCACAGATACGCAGTATTTT. Translated: CASSDQPNPTDTQYF. The V gene is TRBV6-2 or TRBV6-3, the J gene TRBJ2-3, with D uncertain. The CDR3 totals 15 residues. Trimming shortened V by 5 bases and J by 2 bases, and 14 bases separated the two germline ends. The germline V gene encodes CDR1 MNHEY and CDR2 SVGEGT.

The chain is built from TRBV7-9 and TRBJ2-1; TRBD1 might be the D (5 bases). The germline V gene encodes CDR1 SEHNR and CDR2 FQNEAQ (reference sequence). The CDR3 length is 16 residues. Trimming cost V 5 bases and J 0 bases, with 14 bases left between them. CDR3 sequence: CASSPRTPSSYNEQFF. CDR3 in DNA: TGTGCCAGCAGCCCCCGGACACCGAGCTCCTACAATGAGCAGTTCTTC.

This chain connects TRBV3-1 (or the pseudogene TRBV3-2) to TRBJ2-2; 12 nucleotides match TRBD2. This CDR3 comprises 16 residues. The ends lost 2 bases at V and 6 bases at J; junction bases unmatched: 4. The germline gives CDR1 LGHDT, CDR2 YNNKEL (reference sequence). The CDR3 DNA reads as TGTGCCAGCAGCCAATCTAGCGGGGGGGCTCCCGGGGAGCTGTTTTTT. It translates to CASSQSSGGAPGELFF.

This clone came up a few times. The chain employs TRBV6-1 and TRBJ1-5, with a possible D match to TRBD1 (6 bases). Germline lookup yields CDR1 MNHNS and CDR2 SASEGT. V dropped 1 base and J dropped 5 bases, with 12 bases sitting between them. There are 15 residues in the CDR3. The CDR3 reads CASSEVGDIYQPQHF. CDR3 DNA: TGTGCCAGCAGTGAAGTTGGGGACATATATCAGCCCCAGCATTTT.

The table lists this clone with a few counts. The chain joins TRBV7-2 to TRBJ2-3; D may be TRBD1 (5 bases). The CDR3 covers 15 residues. Trimming took 1 base from V and 1 from J, leaving 9 bases between them. From germline, CDR1 is SGHTA and CDR2 FQGNSA. The CDR3 nucleotides read TGTGCCAGCAGCTTAGGGGGCGACGGCACAGATACGCAGTATTTT. Its translation is CASSLGGDGTDTQYF.

The chain links TRBV15 to TRBJ2-5, with a possible D match to TRBD1 (5 bases). The CDR3 is made up of 13 amino acids. The germline gives CDR1 LNHNV, CDR2 YYDKDF (reference sequence). V lost 1 base to trimming and J lost 5 bases, with 8 bases between them. Here the CDR3 DNA reads TGTGCCACCAGCAGAGGCAGGGATGAGACCCAGTACTTC. It encodes CATSRGRDETQYF.

CDR3 DNA: TGTGCCAGCAGTTACTTCCCCGGGACTAGTAGCTCCGGGGAGCTGTTTTTT. Residues: CASSYFPGTSSSGELFF. This rearrangement joins TRBV6-2 or TRBV6-3 to TRBJ2-2; 8 bases are shared with TRBD2. J was trimmed by 6 bases and V by 1 base; bases with no gene match: 10. Per the germline V gene, CDR1 is MNHEY and CDR2 is SVGEGT. The CDR3 runs 17 residues.

CDR3 sequence reads: CAISESRQGSTGELFF. Here the CDR3 DNA reads TGTGCCATCAGTGAGTCGAGACAGGGGAGCACCGGGGAGCTGTTTTTT. The chain combines TRBV10-3 with TRBJ2-2; 8 bases are shared with TRBD1. Losses at the gene ends were 0 bases for V and 4 bases for J; bases not matched to a gene: 4. The CDR3 is made up of 16 amino acids. The V gene's germline CDR1 is ENHRY and CDR2 SYGVKD.

The chain joins TRBV6-5 to TRBJ1-5; D uncertain. V lost 5 bases and J 4 bases, leaving 12 bases between the germline ends. CDR3 length: 14 amino acids. Per germline, CDR1 MNHEY and CDR2 SVGAGI. CDR3 sequence: CASSPSKINQPQHF. Written as DNA, the CDR3 is TGTGCCAGCAGTCCGAGCAAAATTAATCAGCCCCAGCATTTT.

V and J are TRBV3-1 (or the pseudogene TRBV3-2) and TRBJ1-1; D uncertain. V was pared by 3 bases and J by 2 bases, with 10 bases between. Germline V gives CDR1 LGHDT, CDR2 YNNKEL (reference sequence). This CDR3 spans 14 amino acids. CDR3 protein: CASSQDGSNTEAFF. CDR3 in DNA: TGTGCCAGCAGCCAGGACGGATCCAACACTGAAGCTTTCTTT.